What follows are 6 T cell receptor beta chains derived from one specimen sequenced in a study of regulatory T cells in long-lasting Graves disease. Researchers made TCR beta libraries by using iRepertoire HTBI primers and running Arm-PCR on CDR3 regions. One entry per CDR3 protein, called by TCRdb with MiXCR from the multiplex PCR reads. This sample has about 430,000 distinct CDR3 sequences, with approximately 16% found just once. Indicated time point: newly diagnosed GD, antithyroid drugs for less than 3 months. PBMC-extracted RNA yielded the TCR library. The same specimen was also included in a second study, on T cells in Graves' hyperthyroidism and ophthalmopathy.

The specimen comprised peripheral blood mononuclear cells (PBMCs), sampled at new diagnosis, from a patient treated with antithyroid drugs. The source of these receptors is a woman aged 40 to 49 with Graves disease.

This clonotype has a count of ten or more. This chain links TRBV11-1 with TRBJ2-7; TRBD2 aligns across 12 bases. This CDR3 comprises 16 residues. V lost 2 bases to trimming and J lost 2 bases; unmatched junction nucleotides: 4. Germline CDR1 reads SGHAT; CDR2 reads FQDESV (reference sequence). CDR3 amino acids: CASSLYLAGGAYEQYF. The CDR3 DNA sequence: TGTGCCAGCAGCTTATACCTAGCGGGAGGGGCCTACGAGCAGTACTTC.

This clonotype was detected many times. The chain carries TRBV28 and TRBJ2-7; 12 bases line up with TRBD2. CDR1 MDHEN and CDR2 SYDVKM come from the germline V gene. V dropped 3 bases and J dropped 0; count of bases not matched to a gene: 15. The CDR3 is 20 amino acids. For the CDR3, the DNA is TGTGCCAGCAGTTTCCAAACTCTAGCGGGAGGGCAATTTAGCTCCTACGAGCAGTACTTC. Translating it yields CASSFQTLAGGQFSSYEQYF.

The table lists this clonotype with a count of one. The chain carries TRBV20-1 and TRBJ2-3; no clear D gene. V gave up 3 bases and J gave up 0 bases, with 7 bases separating them. This CDR3 region has 13 residues. The V gene's germline CDR1 is DFQATT and CDR2 SNEGSKA (reference sequence). The CDR3 loop reads CSARTPSTDTQYF. CDR3 nucleotide sequence: TGCAGTGCTAGGACCCCTAGCACAGATACGCAGTATTTT.

V usage is TRBV6-5 and J usage is TRBJ2-5, with a weak D call TRBD1 (6 bases). Germline V lookup: CDR1 MNHEY, CDR2 SVGAGI. This CDR3 has 15 residues. V lost 2 bases and J lost 5, with 15 bases in between. CDR3: CASSYPKTGQETQYF. DNA of the CDR3: TGTGCCAGCAGTTACCCGAAAACAGGGCAGGAGACCCAGTACTTC.

This clonotype has a count of ten or more. The chain employs TRBV7-9 and TRBJ1-1, with D unclear. Germline V CDR1 and CDR2: SEHNR, FQNEAQ (reference sequence). The length of the CDR3 is 14 residues. The V and J ends lost 6 bases and 5 bases respectively, with 16 bases between them. CDR3: CASSVPGGGTEAFF. CDR3 bases: TGTGCCAGCAGTGTTCCGGGAGGCGGGACTGAAGCTTTCTTT.

This clonotype showed up just a few times. This chain connects TRBV20-1 to TRBJ1-1; 9 bases are a match to TRBD1. V lost 5 bases to trimming and J lost 0 bases; unmatched junction nucleotides: 10. Germline V gives CDR1 DFQATT, CDR2 SNEGSKA (reference sequence). The CDR3 loop spans 16 amino acids. CDR3 residues: CSAQPFGTGLNTEAFF. Written as DNA, the CDR3 is TGCAGTGCTCAACCCTTCGGGACAGGGCTGAACACTGAAGCTTTCTTT.